The entry below gives a single T cell receptor beta chain sequence along with its context. The entry originates in a study of blood T cell repertoires in COVID-19. Study as a whole: Donors in the United States, Italy and Spain gave samples during acute or convalescent COVID-19. In each case, the material was cDNA or gDNA derived from T cells, B-cell-depleted T cells, or PBMCs.

In the original workflow: Scientists estimated how many nucleated cells there were by amplifying reference gene primers. Produced via immunoSEQ multiplex PCR; TCRdb's table is partial and in-frame only. V, J and clone size were drawn from that table, and D and trimming were deduced from the DNA. The table lists about 24,000 clones, 80% to 90% of them singletons. V shed 3 bases, J shed 6 bases, and the junction held 5 bases outside the gene matches. Per the germline V gene, CDR1 is SEHNR and CDR2 is FQNEAQ (reference sequence). The length of the CDR3 is 14 residues. The receptor was isolated from a human donor with active COVID-19. The donor label of this sample is uncertain. The sequenced material came from peripheral blood. The rearrangement uses TRBV7-9 and TRBJ1-5, with 7 bases fitting TRBD1. In DNA, the CDR3 is TGTGCCAGCAGCTTCAGGGGGGAGGCTCAGCCCCAGCATTTT. The encoded protein is CASSFRGEAQPQHF.